These 10 T cell receptor beta chains share one sample of origin, sequenced in a study of T-cell reconstitution after alpha-beta-depleted transplantation in children. The TCRbeta library incorporated unique molecular identifiers. Each CDR3 protein gets one entry after TCRdb re-called the PCR reads with MiXCR. The sample lists a few hundred thousand distinct CDR3 sequences, roughly an eighth occurring once. Source: PBMCs from the stem cell graft donor, taken from the stem cell graft. The receptors come from a human donor who donated a stem cell graft to a child with combined immunodeficiency.

This chain links TRBV7-6 with TRBJ2-1; D gene uncertain. From germline, CDR1 is SGHVS and CDR2 FNYEAQ. V was cut by 8 bases and J by 9 bases, with 14 bases left in between. This CDR3 is built from 12 residues. The CDR3 is CASSQLESEQFF. The CDR3 DNA is TGTGCCAGCTCCCAGCTCGAAAGTGAGCAGTTCTTC.

V gene TRBV27 combines with J gene TRBJ2-1; D uncertain. Trimming removed 8 bases at V and 8 bases at J, with 10 bases between. This CDR3 is built from 11 residues. CDR1 is MNHEY, CDR2 SMNVEV, per germline (reference sequence). As DNA, the CDR3 is TGTGCCAGCGGGCTAGTCCATGAGCAGTTCTTC. Translated, it gives CASGLVHEQFF.

There are a few counts of this clonotype. The chain is built from TRBV20-1 and TRBJ2-7; TRBD2 agrees at 11 bases. The trim removed 1 base at V and 4 bases at J, leaving 6 bases unmatched. Looked up from germline, CDR1 is DFQATT and CDR2 is SNEGSKA (reference sequence). The CDR3 totals 15 residues. The CDR3 here is CSARGTSGLKYEQYF. The CDR3 region has the DNA TGCAGTGCTAGAGGGACTAGCGGGTTAAAGTACGAGCAGTACTTC.

This clonotype was observed at least ten times. The V call is TRBV10-3, the J call TRBJ1-6; D gene unclear. Between the trimmed V and J ends, which lost 0 bases and 8 bases, there was a span of 8 bases. CDR3 length: 14 residues. Germline CDR1 and CDR2: ENHRY and SYGVKD. CDR3 DNA: TGTGCCATCAGTGAGTCTTTGGGCGATTCACCCCTCCACTTT. This gives the protein CAISESLGDSPLHF.

The CDR3 coding sequence is TGTGCCAGCAGACTCTCCTTCCGGGGAACTGAAGCTTTCTTT. It specifies CASRLSFRGTEAFF. The chain couples TRBV2 to TRBJ1-1; no clear D. The CDR3 has 14 amino acids. The V end was cut by 6 bases, the J end by 5 bases, with 16 bases between. Germline loops: CDR1 SNHLY, CDR2 FYNNEI.

The V and J genes are TRBV5-1 and TRBJ2-3; D is perhaps TRBD1 (7 bases). With 5 bases removed from V and 8 bases from J, the gap between germline ends came to 15 bases. CDR1 SGHRS and CDR2 YFSETQ come from the germline V gene. CDR3 length: 13 residues. CDR3 bases: TGCGCCAGCAGGGGACTCCAGGGGGTTACGCAGTATTTT. It encodes CASRGLQGVTQYF.

The chain has TRBV5-1 and TRBJ2-2, with 8 bases fitting TRBD2. After removal of 5 bases from V and 7 bases from J, the junction contained 13 bases not matched to a gene. Germline CDR1 SGHRS, CDR2 YFSETQ. The CDR3 sequence is 16 residues long. CDR3 protein: CASSPGVAGRGGELFF. CDR3 sequence (DNA): TGCGCCAGCAGTCCCGGGGTAGCGGGAAGAGGCGGGGAGCTGTTTTTT. Combining the CDR3 with reference TRBV5-1 and TRBJ2-2 gives the whole variable domain KAGVTQTPRYLIKTRGQQVTLSCSPISGHRSVSWYQQTPGQGLQFLFEYFSETQRNKGNFPGRFSGRQFSNSRSEMNVSTLELGDSALYLCASSPGVAGRGGELFFGEGSRLTVL.

This clonotype came up a few times. The rearrangement links TRBV7-8 to TRBJ2-5; D unresolved. The germline V and J ends were trimmed by 1 base and 5 bases, with 8 bases remaining between them. This CDR3 has 13 amino acids. The germline V gene has CDR1 SGHVS and CDR2 FQNEAQ. CDR3 DNA: TGTGCCAGCAGCTTAGGGCTCCCTGAGACCCAGTACTTC. This sequence encodes CASSLGLPETQYF.

This clonotype has ten or more counts. V and J are TRBV5-1 and TRBJ2-3, with 12 bases identical to TRBD2. V shed 2 bases, J shed 1 base, and the junction held 2 bases outside the gene matches. This CDR3 comprises 16 residues. Germline-derived CDR1 and CDR2 are SGHRS and YFSETQ. The CDR3 DNA is TGCGCCAGCAGCTTTCGACTAGCGGGAGGCACAGATACGCAGTATTTT. Protein sequence: CASSFRLAGGTDTQYF.

This clonotype came up many times. The V and J genes are TRBV12-3 or TRBV12-4 and TRBJ1-3; the D gene is possibly TRBD1 (5 bases). This CDR3 is built from 14 residues. The V end lost 5 bases, the J end lost 1 base, and 9 bases lay between the germline ends. CDR3 nucleotides: TGTGCCAGCAGTCTCGGGGGATCTGGAAACACCATATATTTT. Its translation: CASSLGGSGNTIYF.